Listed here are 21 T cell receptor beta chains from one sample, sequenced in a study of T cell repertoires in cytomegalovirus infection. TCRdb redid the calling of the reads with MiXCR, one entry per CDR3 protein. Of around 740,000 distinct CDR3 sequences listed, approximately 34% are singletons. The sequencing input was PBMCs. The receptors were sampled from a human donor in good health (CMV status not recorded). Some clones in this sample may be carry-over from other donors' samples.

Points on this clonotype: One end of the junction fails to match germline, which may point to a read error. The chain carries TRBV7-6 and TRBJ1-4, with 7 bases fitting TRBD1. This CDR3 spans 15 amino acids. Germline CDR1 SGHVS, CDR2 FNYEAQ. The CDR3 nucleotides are TGTGCTAGCAGCTCCCCAGGGGGACTTAATGAAAAACTGTTTTTT. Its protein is CASSSPGGLNEKLFF. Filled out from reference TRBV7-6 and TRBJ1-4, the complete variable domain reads GAGVSQSPRYKVTKRGQDVALRCDPISGHVSLYWYRQALGQGPEFLTYFNYEAQQDKSGLPNDRFSAERPEGSISTLTIQRTEQRDSAMYRCASSSPGGLNEKLFFGSGTQLSVL.

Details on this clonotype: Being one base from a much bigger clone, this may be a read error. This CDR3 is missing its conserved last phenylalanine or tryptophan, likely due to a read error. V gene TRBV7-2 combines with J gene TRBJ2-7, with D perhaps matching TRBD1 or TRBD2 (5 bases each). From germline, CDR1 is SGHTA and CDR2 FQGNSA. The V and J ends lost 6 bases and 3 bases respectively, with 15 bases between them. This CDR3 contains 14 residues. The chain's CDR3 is CASRQPGRFYEQYL. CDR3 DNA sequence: TGTGCCAGCAGGCAACCGGGACGGTTCTACGAGCAGTACTTA.

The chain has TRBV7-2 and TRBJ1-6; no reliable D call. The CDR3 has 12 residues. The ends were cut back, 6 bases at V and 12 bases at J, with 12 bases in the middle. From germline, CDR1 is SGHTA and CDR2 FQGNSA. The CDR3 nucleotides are TGTGCCAGCAGATCGGTCGTAGGACCCCTCCACTTT. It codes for CASRSVVGPLHF. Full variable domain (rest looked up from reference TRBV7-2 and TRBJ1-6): GAGVSQSPSNKVTEKGKDVELRCDPISGHTALYWYRQSLGQGLEFLIYFQGNSAPDKSGLPSDRFSAERTGGSVSTLTIQRTQQEDSAVYLCASRSVVGPLHFGNGTRLTVT.

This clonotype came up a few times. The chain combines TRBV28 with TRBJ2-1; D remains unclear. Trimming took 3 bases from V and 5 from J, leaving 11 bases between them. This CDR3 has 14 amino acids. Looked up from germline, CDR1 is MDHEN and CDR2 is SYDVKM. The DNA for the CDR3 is TGTGCCAGCAGTTTGATATCCCCCAACAATGAGCAGTTCTTC. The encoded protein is CASSLISPNNEQFF.

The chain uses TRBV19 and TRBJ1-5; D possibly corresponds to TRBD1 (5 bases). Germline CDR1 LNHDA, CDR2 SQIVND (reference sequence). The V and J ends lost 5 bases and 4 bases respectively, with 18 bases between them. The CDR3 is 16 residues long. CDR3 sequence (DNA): TGTGCCAGTAGTGTCGACAGAGACCGGATGAATCAGCCCCAGCATTTT. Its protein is CASSVDRDRMNQPQHF.

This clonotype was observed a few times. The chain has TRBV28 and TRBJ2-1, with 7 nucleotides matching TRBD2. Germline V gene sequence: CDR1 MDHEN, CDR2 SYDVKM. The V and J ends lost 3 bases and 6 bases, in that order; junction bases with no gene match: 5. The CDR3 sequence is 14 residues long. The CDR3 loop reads CASSLSGVSNEQFF. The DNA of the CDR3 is TGTGCCAGCAGTTTGAGCGGGGTCTCCAATGAGCAGTTCTTC.

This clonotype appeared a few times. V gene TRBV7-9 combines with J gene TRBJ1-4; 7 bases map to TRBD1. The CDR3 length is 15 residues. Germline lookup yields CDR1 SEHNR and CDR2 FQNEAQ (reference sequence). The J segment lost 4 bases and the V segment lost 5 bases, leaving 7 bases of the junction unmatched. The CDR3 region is CASSARQGLNEKLFF. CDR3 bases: TGTGCCAGCAGCGCCCGACAGGGCCTTAATGAAAAACTGTTTTTT.

As DNA, the CDR3 is TGTGCCAGCAGCCCACTAGGTATTAATGAGCAGTTCTTC. It yields the protein CASSPLGINEQFF. V gene TRBV7-2 combines with J gene TRBJ2-1, with a weak D call TRBD2 (5 bases). CDR1 is SGHTA, CDR2 FQGNSA, per germline. The CDR3 is 13 amino acids. V shed 5 bases and J shed 7 bases, with 12 bases lying between them.

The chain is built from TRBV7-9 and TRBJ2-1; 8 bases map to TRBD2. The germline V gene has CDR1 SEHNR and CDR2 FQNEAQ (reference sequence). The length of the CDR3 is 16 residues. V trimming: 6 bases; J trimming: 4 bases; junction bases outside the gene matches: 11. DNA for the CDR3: TGTGCCAGCAGTCAGGAGCGGCGGGGGGCTTACAATGAGCAGTTCTTC. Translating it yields CASSQERRGAYNEQFF.

CDR3 DNA sequence: TGTGCCACCAGCAGGGAACCGTCGACAGTCTCCTACGAGCAGTACTTC. Its protein product is CATSREPSTVSYEQYF. The rearrangement joins TRBV15 to TRBJ2-7; a weak D match, TRBD1 (5 bases). The CDR3 runs 16 residues. Germline V CDR1 and CDR2: LNHNV, YYDKDF (reference sequence). Trimming took off 3 bases at V and 0 bases at J, with 15 bases between the two ends.

DNA of the CDR3: TGTGCCAGCAGTCCCGGACAGGGTAGGACCGGGGAGCTGTTTTTT. Residues: CASSPGQGRTGELFF. This sequence joins TRBV5-4 and TRBJ2-2; 8 positions match TRBD1. The J segment lost 5 bases and the V segment lost 5 bases, leaving 8 bases of the junction unmatched. The V gene's germline CDR1 is SGHNT and CDR2 YYREEE (reference sequence). The CDR3 sequence is 15 residues long.

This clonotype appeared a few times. This chain's CDR3 is CASSKGGWNTEAFF. CDR3 in DNA: TGTGCCAGTAGTAAAGGGGGATGGAACACTGAAGCTTTCTTT. The chain is built from TRBV19 and TRBJ1-1, with TRBD1 as a possible D gene (6 bases). The germline V and J ends were trimmed by 4 bases and 1 base, with 10 bases remaining between them. CDR1 LNHDA and CDR2 SQIVND come from the germline V gene (reference sequence). The CDR3 loop spans 14 amino acids.

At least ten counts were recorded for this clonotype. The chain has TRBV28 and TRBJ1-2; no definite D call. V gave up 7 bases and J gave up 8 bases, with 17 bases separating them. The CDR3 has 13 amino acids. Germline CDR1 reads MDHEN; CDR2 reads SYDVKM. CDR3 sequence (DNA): TGTGCCAGCACCCACACCCCAGGATACGGCTACACCTTC. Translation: CASTHTPGYGYTF.

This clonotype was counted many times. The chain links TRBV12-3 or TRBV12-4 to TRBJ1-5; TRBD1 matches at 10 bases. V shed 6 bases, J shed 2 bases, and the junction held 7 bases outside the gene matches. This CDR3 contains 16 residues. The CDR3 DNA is TGTGCCAGCAGACTTCGACAGGGGGCTGGCAATCAGCCCCAGCATTTT. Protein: CASRLRQGAGNQPQHF.

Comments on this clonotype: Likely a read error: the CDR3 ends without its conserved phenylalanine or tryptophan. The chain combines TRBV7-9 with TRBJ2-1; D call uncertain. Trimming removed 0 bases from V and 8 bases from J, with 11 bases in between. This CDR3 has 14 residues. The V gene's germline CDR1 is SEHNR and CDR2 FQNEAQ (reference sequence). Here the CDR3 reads CASSLAETRDEQFL. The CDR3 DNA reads TGTGCCAGCAGCTTAGCGGAGACACGCGATGAGCAGTTCTTA.

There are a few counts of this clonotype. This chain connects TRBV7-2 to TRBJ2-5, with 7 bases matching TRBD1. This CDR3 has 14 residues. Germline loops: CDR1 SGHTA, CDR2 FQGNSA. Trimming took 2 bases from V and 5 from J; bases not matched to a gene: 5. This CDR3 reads CASSLRGLVETQYF. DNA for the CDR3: TGTGCCAGCAGCTTAAGGGGGCTGGTTGAGACCCAGTACTTC.

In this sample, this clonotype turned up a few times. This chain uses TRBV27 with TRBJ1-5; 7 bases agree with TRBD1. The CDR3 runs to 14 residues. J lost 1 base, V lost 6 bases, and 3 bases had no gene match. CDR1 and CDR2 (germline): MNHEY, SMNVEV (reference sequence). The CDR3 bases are TGTGCCAGCAGACGACAGGGAAGCAATCAGCCCCAGCATTTT. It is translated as CASRRQGSNQPQHF.

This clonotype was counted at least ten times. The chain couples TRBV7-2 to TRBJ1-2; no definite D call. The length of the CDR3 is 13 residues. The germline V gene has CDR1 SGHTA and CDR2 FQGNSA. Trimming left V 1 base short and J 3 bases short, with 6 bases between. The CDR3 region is CASSLDSYYGYTF. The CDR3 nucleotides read TGTGCCAGCAGCTTAGACAGTTACTATGGCTACACCTTC.

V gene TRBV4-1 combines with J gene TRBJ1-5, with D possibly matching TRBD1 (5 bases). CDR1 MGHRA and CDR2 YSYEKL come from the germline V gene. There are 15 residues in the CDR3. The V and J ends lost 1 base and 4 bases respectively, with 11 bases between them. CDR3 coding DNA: TGCGCCAGCAGCCAAGTGGGACGGGGGAATCAGCCCCAGCATTTT. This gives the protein CASSQVGRGNQPQHF.

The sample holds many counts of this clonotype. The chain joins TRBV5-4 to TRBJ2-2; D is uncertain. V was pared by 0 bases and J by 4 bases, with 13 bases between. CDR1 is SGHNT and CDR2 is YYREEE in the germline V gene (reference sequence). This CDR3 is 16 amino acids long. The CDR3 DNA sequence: TGTGCCAGCAGCTTGGGGGTTATGAGTGCCACCGGGGAGCTGTTTTTT. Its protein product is CASSLGVMSATGELFF.

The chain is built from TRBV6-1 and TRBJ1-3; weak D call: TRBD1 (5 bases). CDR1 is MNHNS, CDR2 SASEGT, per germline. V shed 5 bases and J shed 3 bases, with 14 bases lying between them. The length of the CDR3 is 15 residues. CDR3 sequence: CASSPGPLLGNTIYF. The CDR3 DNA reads TGTGCCAGCAGTCCGGGACCGCTCCTTGGAAACACCATATATTTT.